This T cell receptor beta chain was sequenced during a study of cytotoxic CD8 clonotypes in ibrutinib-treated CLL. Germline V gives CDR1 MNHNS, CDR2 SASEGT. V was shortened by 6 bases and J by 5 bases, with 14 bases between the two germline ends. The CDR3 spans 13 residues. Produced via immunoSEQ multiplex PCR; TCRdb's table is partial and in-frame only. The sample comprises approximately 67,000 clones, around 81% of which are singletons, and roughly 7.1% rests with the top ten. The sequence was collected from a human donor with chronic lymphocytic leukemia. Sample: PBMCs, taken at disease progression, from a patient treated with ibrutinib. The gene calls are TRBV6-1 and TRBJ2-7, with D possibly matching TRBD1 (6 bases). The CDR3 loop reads CASRLRGGHEQYF. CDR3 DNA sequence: TGTGCCAGCAGACTCAGGGGTGGCCACGAGCAGTACTTC.